The 7 T cell receptor beta chains below were found in one sample sequenced in a study of cytomegalovirus exposure and HLA in healthy donors. Vbeta (60) and Jbeta (13) primers were used in the PCR. The assay was immunoSEQ multiplex PCR, and TCRdb's table has in-frame clones only and misses some. This table holds approximately 110,000 clones, around 81% found once. The sample consisted of PBMCs. Receptor source: a woman aged 25 to 45 in good health and CMV-seronegative.

The chain uses TRBV18 and TRBJ1-1, with 7 bases fitting TRBD1. The CDR3 contains 13 residues. V shed 3 bases, J shed 4 bases, and the junction held 2 bases outside the gene matches. Germline values: CDR1 KGHSH, CDR2 LQKENI. The CDR3 sequence: CASSPDRVTEAFF. The CDR3 DNA follows: TGTGCCAGCTCACCTGACAGGGTCACTGAAGCTTTCTTT.

This chain joins TRBV28 and TRBJ2-7, with 12 bases that match TRBD2. CDR1 and CDR2 (germline): MDHEN, SYDVKM. The V and J ends lost 2 bases and 4 bases, in that order; junction bases with no gene match: 9. This CDR3 has 17 residues. CDR3 region: CASSLVASGRAKYEQYF. In nucleotides, the CDR3 is TGTGCCAGCAGTTTAGTGGCTAGCGGGAGGGCCAAGTACGAGCAGTACTTC.

The chain joins TRBV6-6 to TRBJ2-1, with 10 bases that match TRBD2. With 7 bases clipped from V and 8 bases from J, the junction kept 5 bases outside the gene matches. In germline, CDR1 is MNHNY, CDR2 SVGAGI (reference sequence). This CDR3 region has 13 residues. This chain's CDR3 is CASKASGSHEQFF. CDR3 in DNA: TGTGCCAGCAAAGCTAGCGGGAGCCATGAGCAGTTCTTC.

V is TRBV5-4 and J is TRBJ2-7; maybe TRBD1 (6 bases). V shed 3 bases and J shed 2 bases, with 12 bases lying between them. The CDR3 sequence is 14 residues long. Germline CDR1 reads SGHNT; CDR2 reads YYREEE (reference sequence). The CDR3 here is CASSSSGQTYEQYF. The CDR3, as DNA: TGTGCCAGCAGCTCATCGGGACAAACCTACGAGCAGTACTTC.

V usage is TRBV28 and J usage is TRBJ2-5, with 10 nucleotides matching TRBD2. The ends lost 5 bases at V and 1 base at J; junction bases unmatched: 4. Per the germline V gene, CDR1 is MDHEN and CDR2 is SYDVKM. This CDR3 spans 15 amino acids. The CDR3 spells CASSLAGDLQETQYF. In nucleotides, the CDR3 is TGTGCCAGCAGTCTAGCGGGAGACCTCCAAGAGACCCAGTACTTC.

This clone was seen only once. The CDR3 DNA follows: TGTGCCAGCAGTCCCGGGACAGGGTTCTATGGCTACACCTTC. Its translation: CASSPGTGFYGYTF. The rearrangement joins TRBV27 to TRBJ1-2, with 9 bases matching TRBD1. With 5 bases clipped from V and 4 bases from J, the junction kept 5 bases outside the gene matches. Per germline, CDR1 MNHEY and CDR2 SMNVEV (reference sequence). The CDR3 is made up of 14 amino acids.

The rearrangement uses TRBV11-3 and TRBJ2-2; 7 bases fit TRBD1. The ends lost 5 bases at V and 3 bases at J; junction bases unmatched: 9. Per the germline V gene, CDR1 is SGHNT and CDR2 is YENEEA. The CDR3 length is 16 residues. The CDR3 region has the DNA TGTGCCAGCAGCCGCACCAAGGGGGCTTACACCGGGGAGCTGTTTTTT. The encoded protein is CASSRTKGAYTGELFF. Full variable domain (outside the CDR3, taken from reference TRBV11-3 and TRBJ2-2): EAGVVQSPRYKIIEKKQPVAFWCNPISGHNTLYWYLQNLGQGPELLIRYENEEAVDDSQLPKDRFSAERLKGVDSTLKIQPAELGDSAVYLCASSRTKGAYTGELFFGEGSRLTVL.